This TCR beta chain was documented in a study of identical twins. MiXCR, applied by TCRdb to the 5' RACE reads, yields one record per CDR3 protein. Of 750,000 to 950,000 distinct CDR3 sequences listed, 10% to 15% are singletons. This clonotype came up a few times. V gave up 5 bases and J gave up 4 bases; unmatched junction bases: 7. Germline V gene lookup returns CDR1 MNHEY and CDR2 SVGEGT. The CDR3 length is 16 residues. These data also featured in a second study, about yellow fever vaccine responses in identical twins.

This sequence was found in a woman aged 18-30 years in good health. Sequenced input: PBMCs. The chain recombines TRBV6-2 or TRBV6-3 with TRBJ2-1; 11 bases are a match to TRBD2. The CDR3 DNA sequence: TGTGCCAGCAGTACAATACTAGCGGGGGCTTACAATGAGCAGTTCTTC. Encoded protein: CASSTILAGAYNEQFF.